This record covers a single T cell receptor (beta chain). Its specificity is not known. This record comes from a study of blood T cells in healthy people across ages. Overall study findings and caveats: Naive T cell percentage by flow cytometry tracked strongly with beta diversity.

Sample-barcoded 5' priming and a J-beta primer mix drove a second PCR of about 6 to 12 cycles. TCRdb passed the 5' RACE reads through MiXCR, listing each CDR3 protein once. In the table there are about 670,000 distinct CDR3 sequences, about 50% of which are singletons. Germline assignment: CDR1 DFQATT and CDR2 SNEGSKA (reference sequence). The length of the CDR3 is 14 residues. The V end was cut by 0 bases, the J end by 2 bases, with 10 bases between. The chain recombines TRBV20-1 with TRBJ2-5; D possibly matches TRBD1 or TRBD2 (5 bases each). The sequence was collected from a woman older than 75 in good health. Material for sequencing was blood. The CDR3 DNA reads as TGCAGTGCTAGAGATGAGGGACCACAAGAGACCCAGTACTTC. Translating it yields CSARDEGPQETQYF.